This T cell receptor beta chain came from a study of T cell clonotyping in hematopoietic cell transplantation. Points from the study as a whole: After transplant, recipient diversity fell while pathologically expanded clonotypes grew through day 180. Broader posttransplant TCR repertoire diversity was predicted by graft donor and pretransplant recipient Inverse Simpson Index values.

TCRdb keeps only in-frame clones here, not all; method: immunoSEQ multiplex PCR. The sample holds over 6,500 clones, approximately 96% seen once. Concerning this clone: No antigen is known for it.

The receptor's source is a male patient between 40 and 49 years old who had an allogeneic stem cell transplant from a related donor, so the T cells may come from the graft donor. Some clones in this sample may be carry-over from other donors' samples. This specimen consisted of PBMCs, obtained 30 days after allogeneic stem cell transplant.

The CDR3 bases are TGCGCCAGCAGCCCGGACCCCGGGTCAATGAACACTGAAGCTTTCTTT. Translated, it gives CASSPDPGSMNTEAFF. The V and J genes are TRBV5-1 and TRBJ1-1; D is unclear. Germline-derived CDR1 and CDR2 are SGHRS and YFSETQ. The CDR3 spans 16 residues. Trimming cost V 4 bases and J 0 bases, with 16 bases left between them.